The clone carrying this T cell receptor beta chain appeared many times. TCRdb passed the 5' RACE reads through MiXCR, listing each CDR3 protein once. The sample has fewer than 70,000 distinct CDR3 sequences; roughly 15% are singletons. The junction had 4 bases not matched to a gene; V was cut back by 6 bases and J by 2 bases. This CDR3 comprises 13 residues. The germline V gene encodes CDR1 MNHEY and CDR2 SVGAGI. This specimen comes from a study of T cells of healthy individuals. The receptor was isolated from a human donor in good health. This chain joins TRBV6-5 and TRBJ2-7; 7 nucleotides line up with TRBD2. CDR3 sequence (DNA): TGTGCCAGCAGGGGACTACCAACCTACGAGCAGTACTTC. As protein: CASRGLPTYEQYF.